The 24 T cell receptor beta chains below were found in one sample sequenced in a study of blood T cell repertoires in COVID-19. Clones were sequenced by immunoSEQ multiplex PCR, and TCRdb holds only the in-frame ones, with some missing. This sample yields approximately 140,000 clones, of which around 81% are seen a single time; roughly 8% belongs to the top ten. Sequencing was carried out using peripheral blood. The receptors were gathered from a human donor with acute or convalescent COVID-19. The donor label of this sample is uncertain.

This clone was picked up a small number of times. The chain has TRBV4-1 and TRBJ1-5; D is ambiguous. Germline V gives CDR1 MGHRA, CDR2 YSYEKL. The CDR3 is 13 residues long. The V end was cut by 2 bases, the J end by 8 bases, with 10 bases between. CDR3 nucleotide sequence: TGCGCCAGCAGCCAAAGCCTCGGGGAGCCCCAGCATTTT. Amino acid sequence: CASSQSLGEPQHF.

The rearrangement joins TRBV7-8 to TRBJ1-6; 7 nucleotides agree with TRBD1. The germline gives CDR1 SGHVS, CDR2 FQNEAQ. This CDR3 spans 14 amino acids. The V gene end was trimmed by 0 bases and the J gene end by 14 bases; junction bases not matched to a gene: 7. The CDR3 sequence: CASSLALTGTALHF. The CDR3 coding sequence is TGTGCCAGCAGCTTAGCGCTAACAGGGACAGCCCTCCACTTT.

The V and J genes are TRBV7-8 and TRBJ1-6, with TRBD1 as a possible D gene (5 bases). Deletions cut 5 bases from V and 0 bases from J, with 8 bases between. CDR1 and CDR2 from the germline V gene are SGHVS and FQNEAQ. The CDR3 consists of 15 residues. In nucleotides, the CDR3 is TGTGCCAGCAGCGTGACAGCCTCCTATAATTCACCCCTCCACTTT. Translated: CASSVTASYNSPLHF.

This rearrangement joins TRBV7-9 to TRBJ1-2; D gene ambiguous. Germline CDR1 SEHNR, CDR2 FQNEAQ (reference sequence). V lost 0 bases and J 4 bases, leaving 9 bases between the germline ends. The CDR3 is made up of 14 amino acids. The CDR3 region has the DNA TGTGCCAGCAGCTTAGCGGGCGATACCTATGGCTACACCTTC. Protein: CASSLAGDTYGYTF.

The chain carries TRBV3-1 (or the pseudogene TRBV3-2) and TRBJ2-1, with a possible D match to TRBD2 (6 bases). This CDR3 comprises 17 residues. V lost 4 bases, J lost 0 bases, and 16 bases lay in between. Germline V gene lookup returns CDR1 LGHDT and CDR2 YNNKEL (reference sequence). The CDR3 nucleotides are TGTGCCAGCAGCCCCTCTGGGGCGGGAAGCTCCTACAATGAGCAGTTCTTC. It is translated as CASSPSGAGSSYNEQFF.

V and J are TRBV6-5 and TRBJ1-2; unclear D gene. The germline V gene encodes CDR1 MNHEY and CDR2 SVGAGI. CDR3 length equals 11 residues. Trimming shortened V by 6 bases and J by 8 bases, and 10 bases separated the two germline ends. Here the CDR3 reads CASRTREGYTF. CDR3 sequence (DNA): TGTGCCAGCAGGACCCGGGAAGGCTACACCTTC.

The chain employs TRBV5-5 and TRBJ1-2; the D is unclear. Germline CDR1 is SGHKS and CDR2 is YYEKEE (reference sequence). Trimming pared 0 bases from V and 3 bases from J, leaving 9 bases between. This CDR3 spans 14 amino acids. The DNA of the CDR3 is TGTGCCAGCAGCTTGGGGTTCGTAGACTATGGCTACACCTTC. Protein sequence: CASSLGFVDYGYTF.

This clone has just a few counts. The gene calls are TRBV18 and TRBJ1-2, with TRBD1 identical over 7 bases. In germline, CDR1 is KGHSH, CDR2 LQKENI. Trimming cost V 10 bases and J 2 bases; bases outside gene matches: 4. The CDR3 sequence is 12 residues long. CDR3 sequence: CATGQENYGYTF. The DNA for the CDR3 is TGTGCCACCGGACAGGAAAACTATGGCTACACCTTC.

The rearrangement uses TRBV6-1 and TRBJ1-4; D is undetermined. Trimming removed 2 bases at V and 0 bases at J, with 7 bases between. The CDR3 runs to 15 residues. The germline gives CDR1 MNHNS, CDR2 SASEGT. The CDR3 region is CASSENRATNEKLFF. CDR3 sequence (DNA): TGTGCCAGCAGTGAAAACCGGGCAACTAATGAAAAACTGTTTTTT.

The chain employs TRBV30 and TRBJ1-2; possibly TRBD1 for D (5 bases). CDR1 and CDR2 (germline): GTSNPN, SVGIG (reference sequence). This CDR3 region has 12 residues. V lost 2 bases to trimming and J lost 2 bases, with 6 bases between them. The CDR3 region has the DNA TGTGCCTGGAGTAGACAGAACTATGGCTACACCTTC. Translation: CAWSRQNYGYTF.

The V and J genes are TRBV7-9 and TRBJ1-6, with 8 bases identical to TRBD1. Trimming took 5 bases from V and 8 from J; bases not matched to a gene: 8. Germline V gene sequence: CDR1 SEHNR, CDR2 FQNEAQ (reference sequence). The CDR3 contains 15 residues. CDR3 sequence (DNA): TGTGCCAGCAGCCCCTGGCAGGGGGCTGATTCACCCCTCCACTTT. Amino acids: CASSPWQGADSPLHF.

This clone was seen only once. Germline and junction disagree at one end, which may indicate a read error. The chain combines TRBV6-2 or TRBV6-3 with TRBJ2-7, with D hard to call. The CDR3 runs 11 residues. CDR1 MNHEY and CDR2 SVGEGT come from the germline V gene. In DNA, the CDR3 is TGTGCCAGCAGTCCCCCAGGCGAGCAGTGCTTC. Encoded protein: CASSPPGEQCF.

This clone came up a few times. The chain links TRBV27 to TRBJ1-1, with D tentatively TRBD1 (5 bases). The CDR3 covers 15 residues. V shed 5 bases and J shed 5 bases, with 18 bases lying between them. In germline, CDR1 is MNHEY, CDR2 SMNVEV (reference sequence). The chain's CDR3 is CASSPWLRGGTEAFF. CDR3 in DNA: TGTGCCAGCAGTCCGTGGCTTCGGGGGGGGACTGAAGCTTTCTTT.

J is TRBJ2-7 and V is TRBV5-1; D is perhaps TRBD2 (6 bases). Trimming pared 0 bases from V and 2 bases from J, leaving 15 bases between. Germline CDR1 reads SGHRS; CDR2 reads YFSETQ. This CDR3 contains 16 residues. The CDR3 DNA reads as TGCGCCAGCAGCTTGGCCTTGGCGGGACCAGCCTACGAGCAGTACTTC. This gives the protein CASSLALAGPAYEQYF.

The chain combines TRBV10-3 with TRBJ2-1; weak D call: TRBD2 (6 bases). The CDR3 is 17 amino acids. Trimming took off 6 bases at V and 4 bases at J, with 22 bases between the two ends. From germline, CDR1 is ENHRY and CDR2 SYGVKD. CDR3 amino acids: CAIRHTGGTANYNEQFF. The CDR3 DNA reads as TGTGCCATCAGACACACAGGCGGGACGGCCAATTACAATGAGCAGTTCTTC.

The chain uses TRBV27 and TRBJ1-6, with D tentatively TRBD1 (5 bases). The CDR3 totals 14 residues. Germline V gives CDR1 MNHEY, CDR2 SMNVEV (reference sequence). The V gene lost 2 bases and the J gene lost 8 bases, with 10 bases spanning the gap. This CDR3 is CASSLVGGYSPLHF. The CDR3, as DNA: TGTGCCAGCAGTTTAGTGGGGGGGTATTCACCCCTCCACTTT.

This chain uses TRBV2 with TRBJ1-2; 8 nucleotides line up with TRBD1. The germline V gene has CDR1 SNHLY and CDR2 FYNNEI. The CDR3 is 15 residues long. Losses at the gene ends were 5 bases for V and 3 bases for J; bases not matched to a gene: 8. The CDR3 nucleotides read TGTGCCAGCAGTAGGGTGACAGGGGTTGACTATGGCTACACCTTC. Protein product: CASSRVTGVDYGYTF.

The CDR3: CASSLLGQTYEQYV. Written as DNA, the CDR3 is TGTGCCAGCAGCTTATTGGGTCAGACTTACGAGCAGTACGTC. The chain is built from TRBV7-8 and TRBJ2-7; D gene uncertain. Germline V CDR1 and CDR2: SGHVS, FQNEAQ. Trimming cost V 2 bases and J 4 bases, with 12 bases left between them. The CDR3 runs to 14 residues.

The V and J genes are TRBV5-4 and TRBJ2-2; 8 positions match TRBD2. In germline, CDR1 is SGHNT, CDR2 YYREEE (reference sequence). V shed 2 bases, J shed 0 bases, and the junction held 15 bases outside the gene matches. The CDR3 totals 20 residues. The CDR3 coding sequence is TGTGCCAGCAGCTTTTTAAGGGTTCGGGGGGGCACTTCGAACACCGGGGAGCTGTTTTTT. Translation gives CASSFLRVRGGTSNTGELFF.

This clone was counted once. V is TRBV7-6 and J is TRBJ2-7; TRBD1 aligns across 10 bases. The CDR3 spans 15 residues. V was pared by 4 bases and J by 2 bases, with 5 bases of the junction left unmatched. Germline lookup yields CDR1 SGHVS and CDR2 FNYEAQ. The DNA for the CDR3 is TGTGCCAGCAGCTCACCGACAGGGGGCACCTACGAGCAGTACTTC. It codes for CASSSPTGGTYEQYF.

The chain carries TRBV12-5 and TRBJ1-4; 9 nucleotides line up with TRBD1. In germline, CDR1 is LGHNT, CDR2 FRNRAP. V trimming: 6 bases; J trimming: 8 bases; junction bases outside the gene matches: 7. This CDR3 has 14 amino acids. The CDR3 region is CASGPGQGNEKLFF. As DNA, the CDR3 is TGTGCTAGTGGACCGGGACAGGGTAACGAAAAACTGTTTTTT.

This chain links TRBV4-2 with TRBJ1-1; D may be TRBD1 (5 bases). The CDR3 has 12 residues. V was cut by 4 bases and J by 7 bases, with 10 bases left in between. Germline CDR1 reads LGHNA; CDR2 reads YNFKEQ. CDR3 region: CASSRGGDEAFF. The CDR3 DNA reads TGTGCCAGCAGCCGAGGAGGGGATGAAGCTTTCTTT.

This clone occurred once. The chain links TRBV25-1 to TRBJ1-1; 7 bases are shared with TRBD1. From germline, CDR1 is MGHDK and CDR2 SYGVNS. Trimming at V came to 6 bases and at J to 0 bases, leaving 7 bases not matched to a gene. The CDR3 loop spans 15 amino acids. CDR3 bases: TGTGCCAGCAGCGTCCGGGACAGCCTGAACACTGAAGCTTTCTTT. It translates to CASSVRDSLNTEAFF.

The rearrangement links TRBV10-3 to TRBJ1-6; 7 bases match TRBD1. CDR1 ENHRY and CDR2 SYGVKD come from the germline V gene. V shed 7 bases and J 6 bases; nucleotides not matched to a gene: 6. The CDR3 is 14 residues long. The CDR3 loop reads CAITEGQFNSPLHF. For the CDR3, the DNA is TGTGCCATCACCGAGGGACAGTTTAATTCACCCCTCCACTTT.